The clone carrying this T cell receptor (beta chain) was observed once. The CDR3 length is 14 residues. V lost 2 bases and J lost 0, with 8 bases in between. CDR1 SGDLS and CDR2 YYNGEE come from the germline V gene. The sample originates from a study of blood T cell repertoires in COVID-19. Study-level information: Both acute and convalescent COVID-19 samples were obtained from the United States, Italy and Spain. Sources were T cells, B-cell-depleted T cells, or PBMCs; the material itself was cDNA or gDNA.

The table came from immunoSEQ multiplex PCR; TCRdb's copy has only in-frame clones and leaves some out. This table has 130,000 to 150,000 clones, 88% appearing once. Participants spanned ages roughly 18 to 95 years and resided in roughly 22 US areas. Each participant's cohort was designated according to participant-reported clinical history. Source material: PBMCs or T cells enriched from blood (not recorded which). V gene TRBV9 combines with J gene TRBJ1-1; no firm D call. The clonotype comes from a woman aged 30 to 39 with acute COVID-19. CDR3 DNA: TGTGCCAGCAGCGTCGAGTTTATGAACACTGAAGCTTTCTTT. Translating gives CASSVEFMNTEAFF.